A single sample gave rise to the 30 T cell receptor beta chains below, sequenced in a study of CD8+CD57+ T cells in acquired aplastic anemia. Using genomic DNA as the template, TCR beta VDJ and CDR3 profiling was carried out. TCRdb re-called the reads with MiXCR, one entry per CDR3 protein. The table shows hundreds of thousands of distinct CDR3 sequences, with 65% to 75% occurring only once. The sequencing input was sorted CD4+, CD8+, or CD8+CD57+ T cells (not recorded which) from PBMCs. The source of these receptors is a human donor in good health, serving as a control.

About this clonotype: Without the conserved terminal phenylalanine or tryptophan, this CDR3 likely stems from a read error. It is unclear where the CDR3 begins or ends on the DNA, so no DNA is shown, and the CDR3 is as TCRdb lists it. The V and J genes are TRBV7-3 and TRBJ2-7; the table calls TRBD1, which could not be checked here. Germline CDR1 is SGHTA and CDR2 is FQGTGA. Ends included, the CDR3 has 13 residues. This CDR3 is CASSLPRGNEKYY.

The CDR3 DNA is TGTGCCAGCAGCCCCGCACAGGGGTTGGGGGAGACCCAGTACTTC. Its translation is CASSPAQGLGETQYF. The J gene is TRBJ2-5, the V gene TRBV7-2; 7 bases are a match to TRBD1. Germline CDR1 and CDR2: SGHTA and FQGNSA. The CDR3 totals 15 residues. V trimming: 5 bases; J trimming: 5 bases; junction bases outside the gene matches: 11.

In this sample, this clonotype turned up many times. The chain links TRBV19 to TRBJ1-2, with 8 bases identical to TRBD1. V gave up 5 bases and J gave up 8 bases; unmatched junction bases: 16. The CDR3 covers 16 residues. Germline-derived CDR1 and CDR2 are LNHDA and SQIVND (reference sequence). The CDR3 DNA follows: TGTGCCAGTAGTTCCACCCCCAGGCAGGGGGCGCAAGGCTACACCTTC. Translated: CASSSTPRQGAQGYTF. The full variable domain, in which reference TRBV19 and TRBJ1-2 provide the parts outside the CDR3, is DGGITQSPKYLFRKEGQNVTLSCEQNLNHDAMYWYRQDPGQGLRLIYYSQIVNDFQKGDIAEGYSVSREKKESFPLTVTSAQKNPTAFYLCASSSTPRQGAQGYTFGSGTRLTVV.

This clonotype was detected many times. CDR3 coding DNA: TGTGCCAGCAGCTACCGACAGGGTTCGCCCCAGCATTTT. Translating it yields CASSYRQGSPQHF. The chain links TRBV12-3 or TRBV12-4 to TRBJ1-5; 7 bases are a match to TRBD1. The CDR3 sequence is 13 residues long. The trim removed 6 bases at V and 9 bases at J, leaving 8 bases unmatched.

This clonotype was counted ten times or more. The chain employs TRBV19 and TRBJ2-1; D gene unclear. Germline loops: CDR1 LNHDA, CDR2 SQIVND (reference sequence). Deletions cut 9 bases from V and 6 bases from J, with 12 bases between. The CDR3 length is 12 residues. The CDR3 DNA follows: TGTGCCAGCTCGATTGTGGGCAATGAGCAGTTCTTC. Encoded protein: CASSIVGNEQFF.

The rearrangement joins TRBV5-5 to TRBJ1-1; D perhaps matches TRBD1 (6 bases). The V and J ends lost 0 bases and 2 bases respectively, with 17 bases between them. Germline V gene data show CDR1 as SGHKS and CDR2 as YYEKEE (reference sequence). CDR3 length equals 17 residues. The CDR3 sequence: CASSLVPRGSGNTEAFF. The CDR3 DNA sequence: TGTGCCAGCAGCTTGGTCCCGAGGGGGTCCGGAAACACTGAAGCTTTCTTT. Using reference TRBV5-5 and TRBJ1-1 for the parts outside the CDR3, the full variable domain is DAGVTQSPTHLIKTRGQQVTLRCSPISGHKSVSWYQQVLGQGPQFIFQYYEKEERGRGNFPDRFSARQFPNYSSELNVNALLLGDSALYLCASSLVPRGSGNTEAFFGQGTRLTVV.

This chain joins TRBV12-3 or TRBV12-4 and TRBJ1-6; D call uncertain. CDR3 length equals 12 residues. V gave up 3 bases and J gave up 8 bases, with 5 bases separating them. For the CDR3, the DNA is TGTGCCAGCAGTTTCGCAGATTCACCCCTCCACTTT. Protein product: CASSFADSPLHF.

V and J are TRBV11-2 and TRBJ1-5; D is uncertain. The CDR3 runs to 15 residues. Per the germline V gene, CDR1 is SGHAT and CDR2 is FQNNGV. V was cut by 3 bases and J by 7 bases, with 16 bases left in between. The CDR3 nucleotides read TGTGCCAGCAGCTTGACCACGCGCCCTGGCCAGCCCCAGCATTTT. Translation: CASSLTTRPGQPQHF.

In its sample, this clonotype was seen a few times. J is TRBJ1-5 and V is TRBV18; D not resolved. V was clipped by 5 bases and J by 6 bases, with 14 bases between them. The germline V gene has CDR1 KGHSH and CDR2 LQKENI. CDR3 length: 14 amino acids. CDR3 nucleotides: TGTGCCAGCTCAACTAATAGCGTGGGTCAGCCCCAGCATTTT. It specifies CASSTNSVGQPQHF.

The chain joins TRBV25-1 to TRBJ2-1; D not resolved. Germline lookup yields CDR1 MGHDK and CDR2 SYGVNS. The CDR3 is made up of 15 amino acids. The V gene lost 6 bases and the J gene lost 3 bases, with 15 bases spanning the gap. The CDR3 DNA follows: TGTGCCAGCAGCGTAGAACGCGGAGTCTACAATGAGCAGTTCTTC. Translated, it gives CASSVERGVYNEQFF.

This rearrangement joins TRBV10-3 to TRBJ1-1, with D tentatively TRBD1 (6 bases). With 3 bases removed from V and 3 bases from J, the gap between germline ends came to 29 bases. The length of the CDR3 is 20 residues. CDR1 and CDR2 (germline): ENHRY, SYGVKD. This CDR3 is CAISELWGGQAGRGYTEAFF. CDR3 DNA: TGTGCCATCAGTGAACTATGGGGGGGGCAGGCAGGCCGGGGGTACACTGAAGCTTTCTTT.

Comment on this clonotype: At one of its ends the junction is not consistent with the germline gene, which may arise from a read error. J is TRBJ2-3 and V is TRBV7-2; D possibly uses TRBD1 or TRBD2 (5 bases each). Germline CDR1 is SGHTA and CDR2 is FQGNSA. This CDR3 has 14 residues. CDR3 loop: CASSLGRGTDAFFF. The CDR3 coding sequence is TGTGCCAGCAGCTTAGGACGGGGCACTGATGCTTTCTTTTTT.

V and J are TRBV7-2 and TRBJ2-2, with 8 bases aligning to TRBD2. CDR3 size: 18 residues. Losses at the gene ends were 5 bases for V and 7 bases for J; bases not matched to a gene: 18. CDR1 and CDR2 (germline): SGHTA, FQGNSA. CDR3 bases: TGTGCCAGCAGCCTACTCCGGGGGGGGGTCACTAACTACGGGGAGCTGTTTTTT. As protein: CASSLLRGGVTNYGELFF.

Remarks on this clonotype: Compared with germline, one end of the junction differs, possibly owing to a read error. This chain's CDR3 is CASSSRVGTSPYF. CDR3 DNA sequence: TGTGCCAGCAGCTCTCGGGTAGGGACTAGCCCGTATTTC. The J gene is TRBJ2-7, the V gene TRBV5-1, with 9 nucleotides matching TRBD2. CDR1 and CDR2 (germline): SGHRS, YFSETQ. CDR3 length: 13 residues.

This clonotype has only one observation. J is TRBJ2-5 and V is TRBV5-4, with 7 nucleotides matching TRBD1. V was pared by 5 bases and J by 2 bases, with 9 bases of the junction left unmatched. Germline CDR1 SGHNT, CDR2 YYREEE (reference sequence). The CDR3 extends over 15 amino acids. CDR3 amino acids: CASRYGQARQETQYF. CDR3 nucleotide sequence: TGTGCCAGCAGGTACGGACAGGCGAGGCAAGAGACCCAGTACTTC. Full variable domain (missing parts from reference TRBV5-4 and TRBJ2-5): ETGVTQSPTHLIKTRGQQVTLRCSSQSGHNTVSWYQQALGQGPQFIFQYYREEENGRGNFPPRFSGLQFPNYSSELNVNALELDDSALYLCASRYGQARQETQYFGPGTRLLVL.

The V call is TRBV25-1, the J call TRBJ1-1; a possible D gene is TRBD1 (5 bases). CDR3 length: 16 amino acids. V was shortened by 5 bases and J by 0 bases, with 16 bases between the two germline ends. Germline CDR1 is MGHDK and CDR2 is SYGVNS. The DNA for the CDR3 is TGTGCCAGCAGTACCAGCCTAAGAGGGGTGAACACTGAAGCTTTCTTT. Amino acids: CASSTSLRGVNTEAFF.

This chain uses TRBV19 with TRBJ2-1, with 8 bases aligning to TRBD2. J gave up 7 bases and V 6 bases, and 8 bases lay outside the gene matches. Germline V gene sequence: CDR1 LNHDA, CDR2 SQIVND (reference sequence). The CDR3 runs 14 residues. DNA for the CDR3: TGTGCCAGTAGGATCGGGGGGGGTATAAATGAGCAGTTCTTC. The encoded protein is CASRIGGGINEQFF.

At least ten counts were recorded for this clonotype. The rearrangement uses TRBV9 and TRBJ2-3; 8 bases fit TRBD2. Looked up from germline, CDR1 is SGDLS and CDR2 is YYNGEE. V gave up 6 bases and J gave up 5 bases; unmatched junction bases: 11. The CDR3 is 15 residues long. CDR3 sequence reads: CASNPRGGGVDTQYF. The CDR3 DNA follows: TGTGCCAGCAACCCCCGGGGGGGGGGTGTAGATACGCAGTATTTT.

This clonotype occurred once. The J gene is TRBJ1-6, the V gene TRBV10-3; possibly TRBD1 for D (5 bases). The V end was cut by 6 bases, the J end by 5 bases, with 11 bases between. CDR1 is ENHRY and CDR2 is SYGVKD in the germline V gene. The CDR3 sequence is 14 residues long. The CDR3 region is CAIRAQEHNSPLHF. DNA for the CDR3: TGTGCCATCAGAGCACAGGAACATAATTCACCCCTCCACTTT.

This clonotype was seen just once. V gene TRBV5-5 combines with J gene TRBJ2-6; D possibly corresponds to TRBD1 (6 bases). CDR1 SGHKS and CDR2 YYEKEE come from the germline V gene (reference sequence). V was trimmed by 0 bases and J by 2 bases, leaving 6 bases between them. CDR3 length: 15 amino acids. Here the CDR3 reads CASSLGQAGANVLTF. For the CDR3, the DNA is TGTGCCAGCAGCTTGGGACAGGCTGGGGCCAACGTCCTGACTTTC.

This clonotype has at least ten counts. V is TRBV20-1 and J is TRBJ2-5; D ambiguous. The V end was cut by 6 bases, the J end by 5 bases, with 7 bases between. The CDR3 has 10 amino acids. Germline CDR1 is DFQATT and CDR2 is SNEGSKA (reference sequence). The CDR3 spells CSAAGETQYF. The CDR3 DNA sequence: TGCAGTGCCGCCGGTGAGACCCAGTACTTC.

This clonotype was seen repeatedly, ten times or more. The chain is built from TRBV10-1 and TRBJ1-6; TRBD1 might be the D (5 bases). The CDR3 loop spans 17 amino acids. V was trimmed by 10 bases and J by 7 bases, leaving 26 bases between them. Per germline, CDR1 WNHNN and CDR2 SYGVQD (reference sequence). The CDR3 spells CATFVPPGIIDNSPLHF. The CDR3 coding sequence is TGCGCCACCTTCGTACCCCCAGGGATTATCGACAATTCACCCCTCCACTTT.

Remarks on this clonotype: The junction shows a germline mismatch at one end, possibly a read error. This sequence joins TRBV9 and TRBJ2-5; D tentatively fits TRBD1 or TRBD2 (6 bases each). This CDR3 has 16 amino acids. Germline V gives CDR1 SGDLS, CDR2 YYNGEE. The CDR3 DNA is TGTGCCAGCAGCCCACTGATAAAGGGGGGCCAAGCGACCCAGTACTTC. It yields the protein CASSPLIKGGQATQYF.

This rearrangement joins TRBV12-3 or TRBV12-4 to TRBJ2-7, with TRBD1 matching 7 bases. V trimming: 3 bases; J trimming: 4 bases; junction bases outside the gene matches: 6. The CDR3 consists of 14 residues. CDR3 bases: TGTGCCAGCAGTTTTTCGGGACAGAGGTACGAGCAGTACTTC. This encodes CASSFSGQRYEQYF.

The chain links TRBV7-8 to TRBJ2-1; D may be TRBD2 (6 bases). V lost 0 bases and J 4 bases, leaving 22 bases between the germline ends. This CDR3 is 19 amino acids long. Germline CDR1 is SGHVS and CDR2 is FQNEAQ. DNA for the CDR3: TGTGCCAGCAGCTTAGCGCTACTGGGAGGCAATAGTCAGTACAATGAGCAGTTCTTC. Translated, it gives CASSLALLGGNSQYNEQFF.

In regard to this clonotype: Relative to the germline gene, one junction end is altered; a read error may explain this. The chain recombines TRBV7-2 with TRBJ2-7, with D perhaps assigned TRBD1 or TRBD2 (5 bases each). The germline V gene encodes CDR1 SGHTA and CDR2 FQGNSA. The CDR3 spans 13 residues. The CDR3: CASTPGRYHEQCF. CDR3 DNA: TGTGCCAGCACCCCGGGGCGTTACCACGAGCAGTGCTTC.

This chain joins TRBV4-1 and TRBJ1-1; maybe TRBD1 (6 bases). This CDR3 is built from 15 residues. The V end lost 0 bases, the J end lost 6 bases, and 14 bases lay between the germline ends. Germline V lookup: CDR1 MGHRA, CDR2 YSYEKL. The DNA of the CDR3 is TGCGCCAGCAGCCAAGAGGGGGCGAGTTTCTCTGAAGCTTTCTTT. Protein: CASSQEGASFSEAFF.

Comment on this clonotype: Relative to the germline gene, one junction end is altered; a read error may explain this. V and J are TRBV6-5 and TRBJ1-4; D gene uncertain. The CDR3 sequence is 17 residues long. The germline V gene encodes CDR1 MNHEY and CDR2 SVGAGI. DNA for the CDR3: TGTGCCAGCAGTGACAAAAACGGACGGAGTGAATCGGAAAAACGGTTTTTT. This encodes CASSDKNGRSESEKRFF.

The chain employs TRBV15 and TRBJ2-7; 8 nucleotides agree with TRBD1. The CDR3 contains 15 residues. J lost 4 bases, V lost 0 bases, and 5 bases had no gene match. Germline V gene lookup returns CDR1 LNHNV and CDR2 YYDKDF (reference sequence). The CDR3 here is CATSRDRTGTYEQYF. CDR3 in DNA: TGTGCCACCAGCAGAGACAGGACAGGGACTTACGAGCAGTACTTC.

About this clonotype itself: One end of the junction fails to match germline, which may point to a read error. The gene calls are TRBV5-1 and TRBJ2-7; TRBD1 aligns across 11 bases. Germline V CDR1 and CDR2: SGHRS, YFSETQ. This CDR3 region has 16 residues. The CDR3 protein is CASSSQAGTGGYEQYF. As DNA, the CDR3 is TGTGCCAGCAGCTCCCAGGCTGGGACAGGGGGCTACGAGCAGTACTTC. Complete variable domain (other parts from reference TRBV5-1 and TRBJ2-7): KAGVTQTPRYLIKTRGQQVTLSCSPISGHRSVSWYQQTPGQGLQFLFEYFSETQRNKGNFPGRFSGRQFSNSRSEMNVSTLELGDSALYLCASSSQAGTGGYEQYFGPGTRLTVT.